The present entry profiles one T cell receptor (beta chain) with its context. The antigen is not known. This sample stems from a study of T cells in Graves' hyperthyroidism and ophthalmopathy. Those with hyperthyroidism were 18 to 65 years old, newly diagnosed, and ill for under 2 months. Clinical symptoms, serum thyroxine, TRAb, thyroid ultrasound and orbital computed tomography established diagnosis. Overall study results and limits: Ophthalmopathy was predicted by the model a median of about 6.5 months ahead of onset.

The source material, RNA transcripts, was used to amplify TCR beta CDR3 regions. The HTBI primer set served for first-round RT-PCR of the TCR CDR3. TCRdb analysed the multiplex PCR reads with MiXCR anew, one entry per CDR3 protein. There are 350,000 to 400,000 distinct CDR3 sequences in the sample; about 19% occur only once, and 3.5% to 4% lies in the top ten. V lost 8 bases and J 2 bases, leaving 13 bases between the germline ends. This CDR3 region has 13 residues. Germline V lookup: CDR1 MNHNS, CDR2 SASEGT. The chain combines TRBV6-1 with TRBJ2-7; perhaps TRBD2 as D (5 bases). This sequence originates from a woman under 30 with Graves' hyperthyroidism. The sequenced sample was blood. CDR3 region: CASLRPGTYEQYF. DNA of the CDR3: TGTGCCAGCCTCCGACCCGGGACCTACGAGCAGTACTTC.